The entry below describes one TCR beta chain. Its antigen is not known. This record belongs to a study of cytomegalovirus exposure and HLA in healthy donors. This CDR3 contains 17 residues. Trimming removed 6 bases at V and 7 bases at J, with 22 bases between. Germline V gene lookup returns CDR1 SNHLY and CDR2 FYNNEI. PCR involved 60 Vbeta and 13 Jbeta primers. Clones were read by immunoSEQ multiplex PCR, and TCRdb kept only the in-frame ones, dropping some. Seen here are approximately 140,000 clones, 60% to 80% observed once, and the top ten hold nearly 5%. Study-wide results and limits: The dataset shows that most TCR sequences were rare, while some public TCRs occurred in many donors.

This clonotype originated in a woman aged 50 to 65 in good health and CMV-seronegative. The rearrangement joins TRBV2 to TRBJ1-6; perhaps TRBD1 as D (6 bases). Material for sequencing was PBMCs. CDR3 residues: CASSVAVQGLRNSPLHF. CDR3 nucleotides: TGTGCCAGCAGCGTAGCCGTGCAGGGGCTACGGAATTCACCCCTCCACTTT.